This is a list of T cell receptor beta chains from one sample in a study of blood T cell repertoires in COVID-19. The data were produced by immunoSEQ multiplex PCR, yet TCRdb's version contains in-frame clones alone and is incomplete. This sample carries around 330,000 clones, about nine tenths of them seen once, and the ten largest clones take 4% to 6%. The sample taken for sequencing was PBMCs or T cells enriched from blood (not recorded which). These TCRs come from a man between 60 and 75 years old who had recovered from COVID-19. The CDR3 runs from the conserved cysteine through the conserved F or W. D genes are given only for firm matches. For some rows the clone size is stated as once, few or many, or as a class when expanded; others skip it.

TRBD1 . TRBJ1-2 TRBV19 TGTGCCAGTAGCTTAGATGGGACAGGCGTCTATGGCTACACCTTC CASSLDGTGVYGYTF
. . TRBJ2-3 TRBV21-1 TGTGCCAGCAGCAAAGGAGGACTAGCGGGGGACACAGATACGCAGTATTTT CASSKGGLAGDTDTQYF
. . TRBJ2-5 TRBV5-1 TGCGCCAGCAGCCCAGGGGAAAGAGAGACCCAGTACTTC CASSPGERETQYF
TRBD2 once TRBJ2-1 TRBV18 TGTGCCAGCTCGGGGACTAGCGGGGTCTCCTACAATGAGCAGTTCTTC CASSGTSGVSYNEQFF
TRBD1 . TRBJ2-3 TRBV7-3 TGTGCCAGCAGCTTGGACAGGGTCGGCACAGATACGCAGTATTTT CASSLDRVGTDTQYF
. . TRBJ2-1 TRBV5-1 TGCGCCAGCAGCTTGGCCGATGCGGGTAGGCAGTTCTTC CASSLADAGRQFF
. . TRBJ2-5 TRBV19 TGTGCCAGTAGTATTTTTACCCAGGAGACCCAGTACTTC CASSIFTQETQYF
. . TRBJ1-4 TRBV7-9 TGTGCCAGCAGGGCGGGCTTCACGGGGGAAAAACTGTTTTTT CASRAGFTGEKLFF
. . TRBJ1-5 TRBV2 TGTGCCAGCAGCCCGACAGTTAGCAATCAGCCCCAGCATTTT CASSPTVSNQPQHF
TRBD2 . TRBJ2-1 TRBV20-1 TGCAGTGCTAGTGGGATAGCGGGCCCCTACAATGAGCAGTTCTTC CSASGIAGPYNEQFF
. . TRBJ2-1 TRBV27 TGTGCCAGCAACGGAGCTAGCAATGAGCAGTTCTTC CASNGASNEQFF
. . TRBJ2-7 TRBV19 TGTGCCAGCCGGGGACAAAGCTCCTACGAGCAGTACTTC CASRGQSSYEQYF
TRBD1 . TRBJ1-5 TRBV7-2 TGTGCCAGCAGCGTCCAACAGGGGGGGAATCAGCCCCAGCATTTT CASSVQQGGNQPQHF
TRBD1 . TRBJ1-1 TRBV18 TGTGCCAGCTCACCAAGAGGGACAGCGAACACTGAAGCTTTCTTT CASSPRGTANTEAFF
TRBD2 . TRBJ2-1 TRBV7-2 TGTGCCAGCAGCTTAGGACTAGCGGCCATTAATGAGCAGTTCTTC CASSLGLAAINEQFF
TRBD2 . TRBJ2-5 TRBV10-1 TGCGCCAGCGCGGGACTAGCGGGAGCCGAGACCCAGTACTTC CASAGLAGAETQYF
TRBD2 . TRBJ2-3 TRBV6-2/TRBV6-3 TGTGCCAGCAGCTCCCGGGAGGCGGGGGGTGATACGCAGTATTTT CASSSREAGGDTQYF
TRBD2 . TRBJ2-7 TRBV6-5 TGTGCCAGCAGTTCGGGACTAGCGGTCGAGCAGTACTTC CASSSGLAVEQYF
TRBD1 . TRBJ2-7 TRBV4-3 TGCGCCAGCAGCCAATACAGGGGAAGGTACGAGCAGTACTTC CASSQYRGRYEQYF
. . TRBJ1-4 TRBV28 TGTGCCAGCAGTGCTTACAGGGAAACTAATGAAAAACTGTTTTTT CASSAYRETNEKLFF
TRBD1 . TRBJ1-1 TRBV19 TGTGCCAGCCGGCGAGGCCGGGACAGGGGGTCGTTGAACACTGAAGCTTTCTTT CASRRGRDRGSLNTEAFF
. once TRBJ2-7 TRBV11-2 TGTGCCAGCAGCTTAGGGGCAGGGGTGGCCTACGAGCAGTACTTC CASSLGAGVAYEQYF
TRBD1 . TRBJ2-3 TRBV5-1 TGCGCCAGCAGCTTGCAAGGAAACACAGGGGACCGCACAGATACGCAGTATTTT CASSLQGNTGDRTDTQYF
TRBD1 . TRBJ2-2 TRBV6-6 TGTGCCAGCAGTCAGGACAGGGGGCTGGCGGGAGTCTCCGGGGAGCTGTTTTTT CASSQDRGLAGVSGELFF
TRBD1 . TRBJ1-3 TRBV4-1 TGCGCCAGCAGCCTAGCGGACAGGGCATCTGGAAACACCATATATTTT CASSLADRASGNTIYF
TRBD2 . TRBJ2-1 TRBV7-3 TGTGCCAGCAGCTTAATCGGCCCAGCGGGGGCGTACAATGAGCAGTTCTTC CASSLIGPAGAYNEQFF
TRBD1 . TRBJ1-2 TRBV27 TGTGCCAGCAGGGGGGGACAGGGGGTTGGTGGCTACACCTTC CASRGGQGVGGYTF
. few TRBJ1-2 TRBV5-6 TGTGCCAGCAGCTTCCCCAGGGTAGATGGCTACACCTTC CASSFPRVDGYTF
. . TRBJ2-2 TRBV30 TGTGCCTGGACCGTACAGGCTACCGGGGAGCTGTTTTTT CAWTVQATGELFF
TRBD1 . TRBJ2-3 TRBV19 TGTGCCAGTAGTCCCCTGGGACAGGGAGGGGATACGCAGTATTTT CASSPLGQGGDTQYF
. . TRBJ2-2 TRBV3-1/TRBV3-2 TGTGCCAGCAGCTCTGGACTCCTATCTTGGAACACCGGGGAGCTGTTTTTT CASSSGLLSWNTGELFF
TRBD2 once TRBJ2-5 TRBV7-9 TGTGCCAGCACCCTCAACTGGGGGGGTACCCTACAAGAGACCCAGTACTTC CASTLNWGGTLQETQYF
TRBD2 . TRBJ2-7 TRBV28 TGTGCCAGCAGTCCGGGACTAGCGGGCCACGAGCAGTACTTC CASSPGLAGHEQYF
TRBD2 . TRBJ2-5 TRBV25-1 TGTGCCAGCAGTGATACTAGCGGGTTAGAGACCCAGTACTTC CASSDTSGLETQYF
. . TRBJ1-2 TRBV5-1 TGCGCCAGCAGCTTGGGCGGGGGAGACTATGGCTACACCTTC CASSLGGGDYGYTF
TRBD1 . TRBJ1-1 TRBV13 TGTGCCAGCAGCCAATACGGACAGGGGCTTAGGGCTTTCTTT CASSQYGQGLRAFF
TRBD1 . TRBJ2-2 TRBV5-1 TGCGCCAGCAGCCCGGACAGGGCGAACACCGGGGAGCTGTTTTTT CASSPDRANTGELFF
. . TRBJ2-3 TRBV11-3 TGTGCCAGCAGTCCCGGTTGGAGTGATACGCAGTATTTT CASSPGWSDTQYF
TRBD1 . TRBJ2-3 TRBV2 TGTGCCAGCAGTGAGAGGGACAGGACGCAGTATTTT CASSERDRTQYF
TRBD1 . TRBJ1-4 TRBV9 TGTGCCAGCAGCGTTGGACAGGGTCTAGATAATGAAAAACTGTTTTTT CASSVGQGLDNEKLFF
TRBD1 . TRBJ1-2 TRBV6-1 TGTGCCAGCAGTGATGGACAGGGGGCGAGAGGTGGCTACACCTTC CASSDGQGARGGYTF
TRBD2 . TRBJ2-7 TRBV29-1 TGCAGCACTACTAGCGGCACCTCCTACGAGCAGTACTTC CSTTSGTSYEQYF
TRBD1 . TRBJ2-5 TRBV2 TGTGCCAGCAAGCTAGCAGGGGGCCGGGAGACCCAGTACTTC CASKLAGGRETQYF
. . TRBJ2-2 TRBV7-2 TGTGCCAGCAGCTTAGCGGGAGGGAACACCGGGGAGCTGTTTTTT CASSLAGGNTGELFF